Each of the 23 T cell receptor beta chains below was sequenced from the same sample in a study of T cell repertoires in cytomegalovirus infection. MiXCR was run by TCRdb on the reads, yielding one entry per CDR3 protein. The top ten clones hold roughly 50% of a sample with roughly 80,000 distinct CDR3 sequences, roughly a quarter of them seen once. These TCRs are of unknown antigen specificity. Sequenced material: CD8+ T cells from cultured PBMCs, taken from culture after CMV antigen stimulation. These receptors originate from a human donor in good health (CMV status not recorded). Some clones in this sample may be carry-over from other donors' samples.

This clonotype has a count of ten or more. The genes are TRBV4-1 and TRBJ2-7; D is undetermined. Germline CDR1 MGHRA, CDR2 YSYEKL. The ends were cut back, 0 bases at V and 3 bases at J, with 9 bases in the middle. CDR3 size: 14 residues. The CDR3 loop is CASSQEDGIYEQYF. The CDR3, as DNA: TGCGCCAGCAGCCAAGAGGACGGTATCTACGAGCAGTACTTC.

The table lists this clonotype with a count of one. The CDR3 reads CASSQSSGNTIYF. The CDR3 coding sequence is TGTGCCAGCAGCCAATCAAGCGGAAACACCATATATTTT. The chain employs TRBV16 and TRBJ1-3, with unresolved D. Trimming left V 0 bases short and J 4 bases short, with 4 bases between. Looked up from germline, CDR1 is KGHSY and CDR2 is FQNENV. The CDR3 is made up of 13 amino acids.

This clonotype was counted only a few times. The chain joins TRBV24-1 to TRBJ2-2; no clear D gene. V lost 3 bases and J lost 0, with 13 bases in between. There are 17 residues in the CDR3. CDR1 is KGHDR and CDR2 is SFDVKD in the germline V gene. CDR3 DNA sequence: TGTGCCACCAGTGATCGGCCCACAAGAACGAACACCGGGGAGCTGTTTTTT. Protein sequence: CATSDRPTRTNTGELFF.

The chain couples TRBV20-1 to TRBJ1-1; no clear D. V was pared by 0 bases and J by 12 bases, with 8 bases between. The CDR3 loop spans 10 amino acids. Germline CDR1 DFQATT, CDR2 SNEGSKA (reference sequence). This chain's CDR3 is CSARDLSSFF. The CDR3 nucleotides are TGCAGTGCTAGAGACCTTTCGTCTTTCTTT.

This chain joins TRBV20-1 and TRBJ2-1, with D possibly being TRBD2 (6 bases). The CDR3 extends over 16 amino acids. The germline gives CDR1 DFQATT, CDR2 SNEGSKA (reference sequence). V was clipped by 0 bases and J by 6 bases, with 18 bases between them. The DNA of the CDR3 is TGCAGTGCTAGAGATTCTCGGGGCGGGACCCCCAATGAGCAGTTCTTC. Amino acid sequence: CSARDSRGGTPNEQFF.

This clonotype came up many times. The CDR3 sequence is CASSYWGSNQPQHF. The CDR3 DNA sequence: TGTGCCAGCAGTTATTGGGGAAGCAATCAGCCCCAGCATTTT. V is TRBV6-2 or TRBV6-3 and J is TRBJ1-5; D not certain. V lost 3 bases and J lost 1, with 7 bases in between. The length of the CDR3 is 14 residues. Germline CDR1 MNHEY, CDR2 SVGEGT.

The V gene is TRBV30, the J gene TRBJ2-1; TRBD1 matches at 8 bases. Trimming took 2 bases from V and 6 from J; bases not matched to a gene: 3. Looked up from germline, CDR1 is GTSNPN and CDR2 is SVGIG (reference sequence). The CDR3 extends over 13 amino acids. DNA of the CDR3: TGTGCCTGGAGTCTAGGGACAGGCAATGAGCAGTTCTTC. Its protein product is CAWSLGTGNEQFF.

In regard to this clonotype: One end of the junction varies from germline; a read error may be responsible. The chain carries TRBV6-8 and TRBJ1-4, with a possible D match to TRBD1 (6 bases). The CDR3 contains 14 residues. Per the germline V gene, CDR1 is MNHGY and CDR2 is SAAAGT. CDR3 DNA: TGTGCCAGCAGCTACTCAGGGGTTAGAGAAAAACTGTTTTTT. It codes for CASSYSGVREKLFF.

The rearrangement links TRBV20-1 to TRBJ1-5, with D maybe TRBD1 (6 bases). Germline V gene lookup returns CDR1 DFQATT and CDR2 SNEGSKA (reference sequence). The CDR3 has 15 residues. Trimming left V 2 bases short and J 6 bases short, with 17 bases between. The DNA for the CDR3 is TGCAGTGCTAGATCCTCTGGGGGGGGGCTTCAGCCCCAGCATTTT. Translated, it gives CSARSSGGGLQPQHF.

This clonotype was picked up many times. V is TRBV7-6 and J is TRBJ2-4; TRBD1 agrees at 7 bases. Trimming at V came to 4 bases and at J to 5 bases, leaving 5 bases not matched to a gene. The CDR3 contains 14 residues. Per the germline V gene, CDR1 is SGHVS and CDR2 is FNYEAQ. The CDR3 DNA sequence: TGTGCCAGCAGCTCGCGCGACAGGGAAAACATTCAGTACTTC. Amino acids: CASSSRDRENIQYF.

Only a few counts were recorded for this clonotype. The J gene is TRBJ1-3, the V gene TRBV7-9, with no clear D. Germline V gene lookup returns CDR1 SEHNR and CDR2 FQNEAQ (reference sequence). V was pared by 7 bases and J by 0 bases, with 10 bases between. This CDR3 comprises 14 residues. The CDR3 loop is CASIQTGSGNTIYF. Written as DNA, the CDR3 is TGTGCCAGCATCCAAACGGGCTCTGGAAACACCATATATTTT.

The CDR3 DNA reads TGTGCCAGCAGTTCGGACCGGAGGGGAAGCTCCTACGAGCAGTTCTTC. Its translation is CASSSDRRGSSYEQFF. The chain uses TRBV12-3 or TRBV12-4 and TRBJ2-7, with a possible D match to TRBD2 (6 bases). The J call is doubtful: the DNA matches TRBJ2-1 better. The CDR3 runs 16 residues.

In its sample, this clonotype was seen a few times. CDR3 coding DNA: TGCGCCAGCAGCCAAGATTGGGGCCTCGGCCAGCAGTACTTC. Its translation is CASSQDWGLGQQYF. The chain carries TRBV4-3 and TRBJ2-7, with a tentative D call TRBD1 (5 bases). This CDR3 spans 14 amino acids. Germline V gene sequence: CDR1 LGHNA, CDR2 YSLEER. The germline V and J ends were trimmed by 0 bases and 8 bases, with 14 bases remaining between them.

Comment on this clonotype: A junction boundary mismatches the germline segment, possibly from a read error. The chain couples TRBV5-3 to TRBJ2-7; 7 nucleotides match TRBD2. TRBV5-3 carries the ORF label, with uncertain function. The CDR3 covers 12 residues. The CDR3 DNA reads TGTGCCAGCAGCTCACTAGCGAACGAGCAGTACTTC. Protein product: CASSSLANEQYF.

V and J are TRBV6-2 or TRBV6-3 and TRBJ1-2, with TRBD1 matching over 11 bases. Germline CDR1 and CDR2: MNHEY and SVGEGT. J was trimmed by 3 bases and V by 5 bases; bases with no gene match: 5. There are 15 residues in the CDR3. Here the CDR3 DNA reads TGTGCCAGCAGTACCTGGACAGGGGGCGACTATGGCTACACCTTC. As protein: CASSTWTGGDYGYTF.

The V and J genes are TRBV27 and TRBJ1-2, with D perhaps TRBD1 (5 bases). Germline CDR1 and CDR2: MNHEY and SMNVEV (reference sequence). CDR3 length: 13 residues. Trimming cost V 6 bases and J 4 bases, with 12 bases left between them. CDR3 loop: CASSNQGIYGYTF. The CDR3 DNA follows: TGTGCCAGCAGCAATCAGGGTATCTATGGCTACACCTTC.

The rearrangement links TRBV20-1 to TRBJ2-1; TRBD1 matches at 7 bases. Germline assignment: CDR1 DFQATT and CDR2 SNEGSKA (reference sequence). The CDR3 spans 15 residues. Losses at the gene ends were 0 bases for V and 4 bases for J; bases not matched to a gene: 6. CDR3 region: CSARDADRAYNEQFF. CDR3 sequence (DNA): TGCAGTGCTAGAGACGCCGACAGGGCGTACAATGAGCAGTTCTTC.

This clonotype came up a few times. This chain links TRBV28 with TRBJ1-2; no definite D call. The V gene's germline CDR1 is MDHEN and CDR2 SYDVKM. Trimming left V 5 bases short and J 4 bases short, with 14 bases between. There are 14 residues in the CDR3. Written as DNA, the CDR3 is TGTGCCAGCAGTGACAACCCCCTTCTCTATGGCTACACCTTC. Residues: CASSDNPLLYGYTF.

The gene calls are TRBV12-3 or TRBV12-4 and TRBJ2-3, with D maybe TRBD2 (6 bases). The CDR3 contains 17 residues. Trimming shortened V by 2 bases and J by 0 bases, and 15 bases separated the two germline ends. The CDR3 coding sequence is TGTGCCAGCAGTTTAATTTGGCTAGCGTCTAGCACAGATACGCAGTATTTT. Protein product: CASSLIWLASSTDTQYF.

The V call is TRBV6-1, the J call TRBJ2-3; 9 bases match TRBD2. The V gene end was trimmed by 2 bases and the J gene end by 1 base; junction bases not matched to a gene: 4. CDR3 length: 16 amino acids. CDR1 is MNHNS, CDR2 SASEGT, per germline. CDR3 in DNA: TGTGCCAGCAGTGAACTGCGGGAGGGACGCACAGATACGCAGTATTTT. Protein sequence: CASSELREGRTDTQYF.

The chain uses TRBV6-5 and TRBJ1-1, with D possibly matching TRBD1 (5 bases). Germline lookup yields CDR1 MNHEY and CDR2 SVGAGI. CDR3 length: 15 residues. The V end was cut by 2 bases, the J end by 3 bases, with 13 bases between. CDR3 in DNA: TGTGCCAGCAGTTACGGGACCTTAACGGACACTGAAGCTTTCTTT. It specifies CASSYGTLTDTEAFF.

This clonotype was found many times. This rearrangement joins TRBV7-8 to TRBJ2-1; D not certain. Per germline, CDR1 SGHVS and CDR2 FQNEAQ. Trimming stripped 1 base from V and 6 bases from J, with 7 bases between. This CDR3 is 13 amino acids long. The CDR3, as DNA: TGTGCCAGCAGCTTAGGTGGAAGCAATGAGCAGTTCTTC. Protein product: CASSLGGSNEQFF.

This chain links TRBV6-2 or TRBV6-3 with TRBJ2-1; either TRBD1 or TRBD2 may supply D (6 bases each). V was trimmed by 7 bases and J by 5 bases, leaving 15 bases between them. Germline values: CDR1 MNHEY, CDR2 SVGEGT. The CDR3 sequence is 14 residues long. The CDR3 protein is CASTERGVDNEQFF. In nucleotides, the CDR3 is TGTGCCAGCACCGAAAGGGGGGTGGACAATGAGCAGTTCTTC.